This record concerns one T cell receptor beta chain sequence. Its target is unknown. In the same sample, other DNA sequences code for this CDR3. The assay was immunoSEQ multiplex PCR, and TCRdb's table has in-frame clones only and misses some. The table records 45,000 to 70,000 clones, 89% of them present only once. This entry comes from a study of T cell responses to AZD1222 COVID-19 vaccine. Study results and caveats: The study sampled repertoires only after the peak T cell response. Close to half of all spike-specific TCRs reportedly target regions of the variants that are unmutated.

Pooling was applied to second doses at about 4 or about 12 weeks. This TCR was sampled from an adult who received the AZD1222 COVID-19 vaccine. This material consisted of peripheral blood, taken 28 days after the second AZD1222 dose.

The CDR3 DNA sequence: TGCGCCAGCAGGGGGACGGGGCAAGAGACCCAGTACTTC. Protein product: CASRGTGQETQYF. The genes are TRBV5-1 and TRBJ2-5; D may be TRBD1 or TRBD2 (5 bases each). The CDR3 spans 13 residues. Trimming left V 5 bases short and J 2 bases short, with 10 bases between. From germline, CDR1 is SGHRS and CDR2 YFSETQ.